This TCR beta chain was retrieved from a study of cytomegalovirus exposure and HLA in healthy donors. General study findings and limits: The listing of 150 to 200 TCR beta chains classed them as cytomegalovirus-associated. The TCR clusters that emerged in the first cohort tended, a later analysis found, to co-occur in the approximately 110 validation repertoires. In vitro testing confirmed a few CMV-associated chains as specific for CMV antigens. The dataset shows that most TCR sequences were rare, while some public TCRs occurred in many donors.

With respect to this clone: Its antigen is as yet unknown.

V was pared by 1 base and J by 5 bases, with 5 bases of the junction left unmatched. The CDR3 contains 15 residues. Germline assignment: CDR1 SGHVS and CDR2 FQNEAQ. Assay: immunoSEQ multiplex PCR; the TCRdb copy retains only in-frame clones and omits some. The table lists 180,000 or so clones, around nine tenths of them singletons. The sequence was obtained from a woman aged 25-40 years in good health and CMV-seronegative. V is TRBV7-8 and J is TRBJ1-5; 7 bases line up with TRBD1. The source material was PBMCs. CDR3 sequence (DNA): TGTGCCAGCAGCTTAGGTCCCACAGGGGATCAGCCCCAGCATTTT. Translated, it gives CASSLGPTGDQPQHF.